The 16 T cell receptor beta chains below come from one sample, sequenced in a study of blood T cell repertoires in COVID-19. Measured with immunoSEQ multiplex PCR; TCRdb has only the in-frame clones, and not every one. Altogether 120,000 or so clones are present, about 88% being singletons, with the ten largest covering roughly 1.4%. Sample: peripheral blood. The receptors were gathered from a human donor in a cohort sampled during active COVID-19.

The genes are TRBV18 and TRBJ2-6; D may be TRBD1 (6 bases). Trimming took off 5 bases at V and 2 bases at J, with 13 bases between the two ends. There are 16 residues in the CDR3. The germline V gene encodes CDR1 KGHSH and CDR2 LQKENI. The CDR3 sequence: CASSSDRGAGANVLTF. The CDR3 region has the DNA TGTGCCAGCTCATCGGACAGAGGAGCTGGGGCCAACGTCCTGACTTTC. Full variable domain (remainder filled in from reference TRBV18 and TRBJ2-6): NAGVMQNPRHLVRRRGQEARLRCSPMKGHSHVYWYRQLPEEGLKFMVYLQKENIIDESGMPKERFSAEFPKEGPSILRIQQVVRGDSAAYFCASSSDRGAGANVLTFGAGSRLTVL.

The rearrangement links TRBV18 to TRBJ2-5; 8 bases fit TRBD2. V gave up 5 bases and J gave up 5 bases; unmatched junction bases: 7. Germline values: CDR1 KGHSH, CDR2 LQKENI. This CDR3 has 14 amino acids. The DNA for the CDR3 is TGTGCCAGCTCATACGGGAGGGCCCCCGAGACCCAGTACTTC. Encoded protein: CASSYGRAPETQYF.

This chain uses TRBV18 with TRBJ2-1; TRBD2 aligns across 8 bases. CDR3 size: 15 residues. CDR1 is KGHSH, CDR2 LQKENI, per germline. With 2 bases clipped from V and 4 bases from J, the junction kept 4 bases outside the gene matches. CDR3 in amino acids: CASSPGTSGYNEQFF. The CDR3 coding sequence is TGTGCCAGCTCACCAGGGACTAGTGGGTACAATGAGCAGTTCTTC.

The chain couples TRBV27 to TRBJ2-1; TRBD1 aligns across 7 bases. Germline-derived CDR1 and CDR2 are MNHEY and SMNVEV (reference sequence). V was pared by 5 bases and J by 6 bases, with 7 bases of the junction left unmatched. The CDR3 has 14 residues. The CDR3 loop is CASSPGTVLNEQFF. CDR3 in DNA: TGTGCCAGCAGTCCCGGGACAGTTCTCAATGAGCAGTTCTTC.

This chain uses TRBV20-1 with TRBJ2-5; D is perhaps TRBD1 (6 bases). Germline V gene data show CDR1 as DFQATT and CDR2 as SNEGSKA (reference sequence). The CDR3 extends over 15 amino acids. Between the trimmed V and J ends, which lost 3 bases and 5 bases, there was a span of 19 bases. This CDR3 is CSASLPGQTGETQYF. DNA of the CDR3: TGCAGTGCTAGTTTGCCCGGACAGACCGGGGAGACCCAGTACTTC.

The chain employs TRBV7-2 and TRBJ1-2; 8 nucleotides match TRBD1. This CDR3 spans 15 amino acids. Germline V gene sequence: CDR1 SGHTA, CDR2 FQGNSA. The trim removed 6 bases at V and 2 bases at J, leaving 8 bases unmatched. Here the CDR3 reads CASSPRPGGNYGYTF. The CDR3 nucleotides are TGTGCCAGCAGTCCTAGGCCAGGGGGCAACTATGGCTACACCTTC.

In nucleotides, the CDR3 is TGTGCCAGCAGCGGGGGACAGGGATATGGCTACACCTTC. This gives the protein CASSGGQGYGYTF. This chain joins TRBV9 and TRBJ1-2; 9 bases agree with TRBD1. Losses at the gene ends were 3 bases for V and 5 bases for J; bases not matched to a gene: 2. The CDR3 contains 13 residues. The germline V gene has CDR1 SGDLS and CDR2 YYNGEE.

This clone was seen more than once but under ten times. The rearrangement uses TRBV5-4 and TRBJ1-2; 8 bases line up with TRBD1. Germline CDR1 and CDR2: SGHNT and YYREEE (reference sequence). The CDR3 contains 15 residues. V trimming: 2 bases; J trimming: 4 bases; junction bases outside the gene matches: 7. The CDR3 loop reads CASSFPGQAFYGYTF. DNA for the CDR3: TGTGCCAGCAGCTTCCCGGGACAGGCGTTCTATGGCTACACCTTC.

The rearrangement joins TRBV19 to TRBJ1-5; D unclear. CDR1 and CDR2 from the germline V gene are LNHDA and SQIVND (reference sequence). V was trimmed by 0 bases and J by 5 bases, leaving 5 bases between them. The CDR3 spans 13 residues. Here the CDR3 DNA reads TGTGCCAGTAGTATAGACACTGATCAGCCCCAGCATTTT. This sequence encodes CASSIDTDQPQHF.

This rearrangement joins TRBV28 to TRBJ2-2; possibly TRBD2 for D (6 bases). CDR3 length: 15 residues. V lost 5 bases and J 6 bases, leaving 16 bases between the germline ends. The V gene's germline CDR1 is MDHEN and CDR2 SYDVKM. The CDR3 spells CASSAGRLDAGELFF. The CDR3 bases are TGTGCCAGCAGTGCGGGACGCCTAGACGCCGGGGAGCTGTTTTTT. The complete variable domain, with remaining parts taken from reference TRBV28 and TRBJ2-2, reads DVKVTQSSRYLVKRTGEKVFLECVQDMDHENMFWYRQDPGLGLRLIYFSYDVKMKEKGDIPEGYSVSREKKERFSLILESASTNQTSMYLCASSAGRLDAGELFFGEGSRLTVL.

This chain joins TRBV10-3 and TRBJ2-5, with 8 bases identical to TRBD2. This CDR3 is built from 15 residues. CDR1 ENHRY and CDR2 SYGVKD come from the germline V gene. Trimming removed 1 base from V and 2 bases from J; junction bases left unmatched: 3. The CDR3 coding sequence is TGTGCCATCAGTGAGTTGAGCGGGGGACAAGAGACCCAGTACTTC. Protein product: CAISELSGGQETQYF.

This chain connects TRBV25-1 to TRBJ2-3; D possibly corresponds to TRBD2 (6 bases). The germline gives CDR1 MGHDK, CDR2 SYGVNS. Trimming removed 2 bases from V and 2 bases from J, with 8 bases in between. This CDR3 has 14 residues. The DNA for the CDR3 is TGTGCCAGCAGTGAAGCGGGGCCCACAGATACGCAGTATTTT. This codes for CASSEAGPTDTQYF.

The rearrangement joins TRBV2 to TRBJ2-7; 9 bases fit TRBD1. V dropped 7 bases and J dropped 6; count of bases not matched to a gene: 4. The CDR3 is 12 amino acids. Germline V gene sequence: CDR1 SNHLY, CDR2 FYNNEI. The CDR3 is CASKDRGPEQYF. The CDR3 DNA is TGTGCCAGCAAGGACAGGGGCCCCGAGCAGTACTTC.

The genes are TRBV19 and TRBJ2-2; a possible D gene is TRBD1 (6 bases). V lost 5 bases and J 3 bases, leaving 10 bases between the germline ends. Germline V gene sequence: CDR1 LNHDA, CDR2 SQIVND (reference sequence). The CDR3 runs 14 residues. CDR3 bases: TGTGCCAGTAGTTCCAGGGGATACACCGGGGAGCTGTTTTTT. This sequence encodes CASSSRGYTGELFF.

The chain employs TRBV13 and TRBJ1-1; TRBD1 matches 8 bases. Germline CDR1 reads PRHDT; CDR2 reads FYEKMQ (reference sequence). This CDR3 spans 14 amino acids. J gave up 0 bases and V 5 bases, and 2 bases lay outside the gene matches. Written as DNA, the CDR3 is TGTGCCAGCAGCGGGGGACAGGTGAACACTGAAGCTTTCTTT. Protein: CASSGGQVNTEAFF.

The chain employs TRBV18 and TRBJ1-6; D possibly corresponds to TRBD1 (5 bases). Trimming left V 3 bases short and J 13 bases short, with 22 bases between. The length of the CDR3 is 16 residues. Per germline, CDR1 KGHSH and CDR2 LQKENI. The CDR3 nucleotides read TGTGCCAGCTCACCGGATTCCGGAGGGACGATTTTGCCCCTCCACTTT. Translated: CASSPDSGGTILPLHF.